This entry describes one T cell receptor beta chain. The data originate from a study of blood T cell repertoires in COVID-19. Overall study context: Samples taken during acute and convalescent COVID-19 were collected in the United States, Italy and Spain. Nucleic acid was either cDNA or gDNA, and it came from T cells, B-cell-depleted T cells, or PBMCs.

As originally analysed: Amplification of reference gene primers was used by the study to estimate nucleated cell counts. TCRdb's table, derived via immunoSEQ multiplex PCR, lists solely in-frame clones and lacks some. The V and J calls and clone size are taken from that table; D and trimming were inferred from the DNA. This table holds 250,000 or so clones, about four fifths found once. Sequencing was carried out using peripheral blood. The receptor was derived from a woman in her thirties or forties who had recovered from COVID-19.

CDR3 amino acids: CASRASGGAQETQYF. The CDR3 DNA is TGTGCCAGCAGGGCTAGCGGGGGGGCCCAAGAGACCCAGTACTTC. The chain combines TRBV28 with TRBJ2-5; TRBD2 agrees at 12 bases. The CDR3 has 15 amino acids. Germline trimming cut 6 bases from V and 1 base from J; bases unmatched to any gene: 3. CDR1 is MDHEN and CDR2 is SYDVKM in the germline V gene.